Listed below are T cell receptor beta chains from one sample, sequenced in a study of blood T cell repertoires in COVID-19. Here immunoSEQ multiplex PCR was the method, and the copy in TCRdb shows in-frame clones only, minus some. Of a few hundred thousand clones listed, 65% to 90% are singletons. The specimen was peripheral blood. These receptors came from a woman in her fifties or sixties with COVID-19, enrolled during active disease. Both conserved end residues are part of each CDR3. D genes are given only for firm matches. Some rows have no size entry. The others give once, few or many, or a class for an expanded clone.

V	size	J	D	length	DNA	CDR3
TRBV4-1	few	TRBJ1-1	TRBD1	13	TGCGCCAGCAGCCGCACAGACAGGGTCCGAGCTTTCTTT	CASSRTDRVRAFF
TRBV7-9	NA	TRBJ1-2	TRBD1	15	TGTGCCAGCAGCTTATCCGGCAGGGGGTCGGATGGCTACACCTTC	CASSLSGRGSDGYTF
TRBV27	NA	TRBJ1-1	NA	14	TGTGCCAGCAGTTTTGCAGGGTCGGGCACTGAAGCTTTCTTT	CASSFAGSGTEAFF
TRBV9	NA	TRBJ1-4	TRBD1	15	TGTGCCAGCAGCGTGTCCGGGACAGACGATGAAAAACTGTTTTTT	CASSVSGTDDEKLFF
TRBV5-6	NA	TRBJ1-2	TRBD1	15	TGTGCCAGCAGCAGCCACGGACAGGGGTTATTAGGCTACACCTTC	CASSSHGQGLLGYTF
TRBV19	NA	TRBJ1-2	NA	12	TGTGCCACGTCCCATACAATATATGGCTACACCTTC	CATSHTIYGYTF
TRBV19	NA	TRBJ1-1	NA	15	TGTGCCAGTAGTATACTGGCGGGAGAGAACACTGAAGCTTTCTTT	CASSILAGENTEAFF
TRBV30	NA	TRBJ1-2	NA	16	TGTGCCTGGAGTGTAGTGTTTTGGGGCCGTAACTATGGCTACACCTTC	CAWSVVFWGRNYGYTF
TRBV4-3	NA	TRBJ2-3	NA	20	TGCGCCAGCAGCCAGAATGGCGAGGGGGGGGCTGAAAGATTCACAGATACGCAGTATTTT	CASSQNGEGGAERFTDTQYF
TRBV5-4	once	TRBJ1-2	TRBD1	12	TGTGCCGAAGCCGGGACAGCTGACGGCTACACCTTC	CAEAGTADGYTF
TRBV5-1	NA	TRBJ2-2	NA	13	TGCGCCAGCAGCTTCCAGGGGACCGGGGAGCTGTTTTTT	CASSFQGTGELFF
TRBV4-3	NA	TRBJ2-7	TRBD2	17	TGCGCCAGCAGCCAAGCGAGTAGCGGGCGTTACTCCTACGAGCAGTACTTC	CASSQASSGRYSYEQYF
TRBV2	NA	TRBJ2-5	TRBD2	13	TGTGCCACCCGTAGCGGGGCCCAAGAGACCCAGTACTTC	CATRSGAQETQYF
TRBV4-1	NA	TRBJ1-4	NA	18	TGCGCCAGCAGCCAAGATCGGCGGCTCCTCGGCGGGGAAGAAAAACTGTTTTTT	CASSQDRRLLGGEEKLFF
TRBV6-5	NA	TRBJ1-2	NA	11	TGTGCCAGCAGTTCCAACCGGGGCTACACCTTC	CASSSNRGYTF
TRBV7-2	NA	TRBJ2-3	NA	17	TGTGCCAGCAGCTTAAAATGGTCCGCCCGCGGCACAGATACGCAGTATTTT	CASSLKWSARGTDTQYF
TRBV4-1	few	TRBJ1-3	NA	15	TGCGCCAGCAGCCAAGGACACCCCTCTGGAAACACCATATATTTT	CASSQGHPSGNTIYF
TRBV21-1	NA	TRBJ2-7	NA	14	TGTGCCGGACAAGGGGACACATCCCCCTACGAGCAGTACTTC	CAGQGDTSPYEQYF
TRBV6-2/TRBV6-3	NA	TRBJ1-5	TRBD1	15	TGTGCCAGCAGTCGACCGACAGGGTTGGGGCAGCCCCAGCATTTT	CASSRPTGLGQPQHF
TRBV4-1	NA	TRBJ2-7	TRBD1	17	TGCGCCAGCAGCCAAGTAGTCGGGAAGACAGGGGCCTACGAGCAGTACTTC	CASSQVVGKTGAYEQYF
TRBV18	once	TRBJ2-3	NA	17	TGTGCCAGCTCACCACCCGGGGGAGCGGCTAGCACAGATACGCAGTATTTT	CASSPPGGAASTDTQYF
TRBV6-5	NA	TRBJ2-7	NA	15	TGTGCCAGCAGTTACAATGCCCGGTACTCCTACGAGCAGTACTTC	CASSYNARYSYEQYF
TRBV5-1	NA	TRBJ2-5	TRBD1	15	TGCGCCAGCAGCTTGTCGGGGGCAGGGGGCGCGGCCCAGTACTTC	CASSLSGAGGAAQYF
TRBV9	NA	TRBJ2-7	TRBD1	16	TGTGCCAGCAGCGCACCCCCCGGGACAGGGAAACACGAGCAGTACTTC	CASSAPPGTGKHEQYF
TRBV5-1	NA	TRBJ2-2	TRBD1	17	TGCGCCAGCAGCTCACCGGGACAGGGGGCATTTAGCGGGGAGCTGTTTTTT	CASSSPGQGAFSGELFF
TRBV27	NA	TRBJ2-5	NA	15	TGTGCCAGCAGCCCAGCTAACAGGGTCTGGGAGACCCAGTACTTC	CASSPANRVWETQYF